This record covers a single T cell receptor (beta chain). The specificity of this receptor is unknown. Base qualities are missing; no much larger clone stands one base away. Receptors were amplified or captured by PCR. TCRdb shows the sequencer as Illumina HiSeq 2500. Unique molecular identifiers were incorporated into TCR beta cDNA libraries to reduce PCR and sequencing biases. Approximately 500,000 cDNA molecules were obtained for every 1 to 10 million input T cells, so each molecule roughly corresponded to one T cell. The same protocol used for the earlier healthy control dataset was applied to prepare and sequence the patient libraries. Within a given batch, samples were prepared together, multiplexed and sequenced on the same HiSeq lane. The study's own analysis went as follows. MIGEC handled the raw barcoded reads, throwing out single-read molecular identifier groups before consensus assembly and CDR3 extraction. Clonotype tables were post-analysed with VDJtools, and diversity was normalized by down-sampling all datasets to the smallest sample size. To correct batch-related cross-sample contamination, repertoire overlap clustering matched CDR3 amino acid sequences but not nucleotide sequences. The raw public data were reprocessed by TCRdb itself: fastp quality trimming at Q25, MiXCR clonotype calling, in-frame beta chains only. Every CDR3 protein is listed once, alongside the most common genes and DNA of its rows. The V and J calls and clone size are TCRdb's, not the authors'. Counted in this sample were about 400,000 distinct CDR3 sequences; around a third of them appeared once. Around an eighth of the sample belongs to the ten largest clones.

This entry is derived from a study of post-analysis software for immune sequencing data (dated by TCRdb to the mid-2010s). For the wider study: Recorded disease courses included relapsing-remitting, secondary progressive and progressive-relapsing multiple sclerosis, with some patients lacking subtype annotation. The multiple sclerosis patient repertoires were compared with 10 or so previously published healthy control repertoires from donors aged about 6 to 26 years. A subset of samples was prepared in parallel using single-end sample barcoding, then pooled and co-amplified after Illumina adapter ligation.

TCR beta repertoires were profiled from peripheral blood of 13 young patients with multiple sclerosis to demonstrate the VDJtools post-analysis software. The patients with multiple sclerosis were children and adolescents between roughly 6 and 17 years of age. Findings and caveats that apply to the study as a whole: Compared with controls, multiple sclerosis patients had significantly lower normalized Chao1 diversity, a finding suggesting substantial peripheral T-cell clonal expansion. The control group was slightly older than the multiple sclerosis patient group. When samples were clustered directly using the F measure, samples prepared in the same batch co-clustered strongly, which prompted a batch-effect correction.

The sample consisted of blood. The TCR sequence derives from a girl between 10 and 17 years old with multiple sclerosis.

The nucleotides read TGTGCCAGCACCCCCGGAGGGGTGGAAGAGACCCAGTACTTC. Translated, this gives CASTPGGVEETQYF. The chain links TRBV28 with TRBJ2-5, with TRBD2 tentatively as D gene (6 bases match). The junction shows trimming of 7 bases on V and 3 bases on J, plus 15 bases between the germline ends. CDR1 and CDR2 (MDHEN, SYDVKM) derive from the germline V gene. The CDR3 starts with the cysteine, ends with the phenylalanine, and has 14 residues. Here the CDR3 DNA is all that survives: 42 bases in frame from base 1.